The clone carrying this T cell receptor (beta chain) has at least ten counts. The CDR3 loop spans 18 amino acids. With V trimmed by 4 bases and J by 1 base, 9 bases remained unmatched. TCRdb reanalysed the 5' RACE reads using MiXCR and keeps one entry per CDR3 protein. Of around 140,000 distinct CDR3 sequences listed, 6.6% were seen once; the top ten hold more than 0.6%. The data are from a study of T cells after yellow fever vaccination. Study-level background: The authors prepared low-cell-number fractions using SMART-Seq v4 Ultra Low Input.

The source was CD4+ T cells sorted from PBMCs, collected 10 days after the yellow fever booster vaccination. J is TRBJ2-2 and V is TRBV12-3 or TRBV12-4, with TRBD1 matching over 10 bases. The source of this sequence is a man aged 25 to 45 who received the YFV17D yellow fever vaccine. The CDR3 DNA sequence: TGTGCCAGCAGTTCCCCGACAGGGGGCCAGCTGAACACCGGGGAGCTGTTTTTT. It encodes CASSSPTGGQLNTGELFF.